The 9 T cell receptor beta chains reported below all come from one sample, sequenced in a study of T cells expressing NK-cell markers. TCRdb re-analyzed the 5' RACE reads; it lists each CDR3 protein once, without DNA. The sample totals 440,000 or so distinct CDR3 sequences; its top ten clones hold more than 7%. The source material was blood T cells: a sorted CD56 or NKG2C T cell subset, CD4+ or CD8+ T cells, or bulk PBMC T cells (not recorded which). The receptors derive from a woman aged 18 to 75 in good health.

The chain combines TRBV4-1 with TRBJ1-1. The length of the CDR3 is 15 residues. Germline V CDR1 and CDR2: MGHRA, YSYEKL. The CDR3 sequence: CASSQTDGENTEAFF.

The chain uses TRBV10-3 and TRBJ1-1. This CDR3 contains 13 residues. Germline V gene lookup returns CDR1 ENHRY and CDR2 SYGVKD. CDR3 amino acids: CAISGEGRAEAFF.

V usage is TRBV20-1 and J usage is TRBJ1-1; TCRdb lists TRBD1, though no DNA is available to test this call. This CDR3 comprises 11 residues. Germline CDR1 DFQATT, CDR2 SNEGSKA (reference sequence). The chain's CDR3 is CSDDRATEAFF.

The chain carries TRBV20-1 and TRBJ2-3; TCRdb picks TRBD2, but there is no DNA to check that call. CDR3 size: 15 residues. CDR1 is DFQATT and CDR2 is SNEGSKA in the germline V gene (reference sequence). CDR3 loop: CSARGLAGVGDTQYF.

This chain uses TRBV7-2 with TRBJ2-5; TCRdb's D call of TRBD1 is untestable without DNA. Germline values: CDR1 SGHTA, CDR2 FQGNSA. The CDR3 consists of 15 residues. CDR3 protein: CASSLAAGTVETQYF.

The CDR3 sequence: CASSSVGSDNEQFF. The rearrangement uses TRBV7-9 and TRBJ2-1. CDR1 and CDR2 (germline): SEHNR, FQNEAQ (reference sequence). The CDR3 runs to 14 residues.

Here the CDR3 reads CASSKQAGTANTEAFF. The chain couples TRBV4-2 to TRBJ1-1; TCRdb reports TRBD1, a call that lacks DNA to check it against. Germline CDR1 and CDR2: LGHNA and YNFKEQ. The CDR3 loop spans 16 amino acids.

The chain uses TRBV11-1 and TRBJ2-1. Germline V lookup: CDR1 SGHAT, CDR2 FQDESV (reference sequence). This CDR3 spans 14 amino acids. CDR3 protein: CASSYSGEYNEQFF. Full variable domain (missing parts from reference TRBV11-1 and TRBJ2-1): EAEVAQSPRYKITEKSQAVAFWCDPISGHATLYWYRQILGQGPELLVQFQDESVVDDSQLPKDRFSAERLKGVDSTLKIQPAELGDSAMYLCASSYSGEYNEQFFGPGTRLTVL.

The chain recombines TRBV29-1 with TRBJ2-2; TCRdb indicates TRBD1, and absent DNA this call remains unverified. The CDR3 has 15 residues. Germline CDR1 and CDR2: SQVTM and ANQGSEA. The CDR3 loop is CSVGGLSRDTGELFF.